The 30 T cell receptor beta chains reported below all come from one sample, sequenced in a study of blood T cell repertoires in COVID-19. TCRdb's copy holds only in-frame clones and misses some; the assay was immunoSEQ multiplex PCR. The table includes about 280,000 clones, around 83% detected once. Sequencing was done on a sample of PBMCs or T cells enriched from blood (not recorded which). These receptors were collected from a man aged 40-49 years who had been exposed to COVID-19.

V usage is TRBV29-1 and J usage is TRBJ2-2; 9 bases agree with TRBD1. CDR1 and CDR2 from the germline V gene are SQVTM and ANQGSEA. The CDR3 is made up of 15 amino acids. V was clipped by 0 bases and J by 7 bases; unmatched bases: 6. CDR3 residues: CSVEDLTGGHGELFF. The CDR3 DNA reads TGCAGCGTTGAAGATCTAACAGGGGGCCACGGGGAGCTGTTTTTT.

The sample holds one count of this clone. The CDR3 loop reads CASSSPMTPLHF. For the CDR3, the DNA is TGTGCCAGCAGTTCCCCTATGACACCCCTCCACTTT. The chain couples TRBV7-2 to TRBJ1-6; D unresolved. The CDR3 spans 12 residues. The V end lost 6 bases, the J end lost 11 bases, and 11 bases lay between the germline ends. Germline loops: CDR1 SGHTA, CDR2 FQGNSA.

The rearrangement uses TRBV5-4 and TRBJ2-1, with 10 bases that match TRBD2. The V gene's germline CDR1 is SGHNT and CDR2 YYREEE (reference sequence). This CDR3 has 16 residues. The trim removed 4 bases at V and 2 bases at J, leaving 6 bases unmatched. Here the CDR3 DNA reads TGTGCCAGCAGCACCGGACTAGCGGCCACCTACAATGAGCAGTTCTTC. Its protein product is CASSTGLAATYNEQFF.

This rearrangement joins TRBV2 to TRBJ2-7, with 11 bases matching TRBD1. This CDR3 region has 13 residues. V lost 5 bases, J lost 6 bases, and 3 bases stayed unmatched. Germline-derived CDR1 and CDR2 are SNHLY and FYNNEI. Here the CDR3 reads CASSWDRGSEQYF. In nucleotides, the CDR3 is TGTGCCAGCAGTTGGGACAGGGGGTCCGAGCAGTACTTC.

The rearrangement joins TRBV20-1 to TRBJ2-4; possible D gene TRBD2, 6 bases. The CDR3 is made up of 15 amino acids. CDR1 is DFQATT and CDR2 is SNEGSKA in the germline V gene (reference sequence). V shed 3 bases and J shed 0 bases, with 12 bases lying between them. The CDR3 reads CSASPGEIAKNIQYF. In DNA form, the CDR3 reads TGCAGTGCTAGTCCGGGGGAGATAGCCAAAAACATTCAGTACTTC.

V and J are TRBV11-3 and TRBJ2-7, with a weak D call TRBD1 (5 bases). The V end was cut by 3 bases, the J end by 6 bases, with 9 bases between. The CDR3 is made up of 12 amino acids. Germline-derived CDR1 and CDR2 are SGHNT and YENEEA. The CDR3 spells CASSLTDREQYF. The CDR3 DNA reads as TGTGCCAGCAGCTTGACAGATCGCGAGCAGTACTTC.

This clone was seen only a few times. The chain is built from TRBV7-9 and TRBJ2-3, with D perhaps TRBD2 (6 bases). CDR3 length: 15 amino acids. V lost 4 bases and J lost 0, with 11 bases in between. Germline CDR1 is SEHNR and CDR2 is FQNEAQ (reference sequence). The CDR3, as DNA: TGTGCCAGCAGCTCGCGGGGTACTAGCACAGATACGCAGTATTTT. It codes for CASSSRGTSTDTQYF.

The chain recombines TRBV5-1 with TRBJ2-2, with 10 bases fitting TRBD1. The V and J ends lost 4 bases and 5 bases, in that order; junction bases with no gene match: 5. The germline V gene has CDR1 SGHRS and CDR2 YFSETQ. There are 15 residues in the CDR3. Here the CDR3 reads CASSIGQGGTGELFF. Written as DNA, the CDR3 is TGCGCCAGCAGCATAGGACAGGGGGGTACCGGGGAGCTGTTTTTT.

The V and J genes are TRBV4-1 and TRBJ1-5, with a possible D match to TRBD1 (5 bases). The V end was cut by 3 bases, the J end by 6 bases, with 24 bases between. This CDR3 spans 18 amino acids. CDR1 is MGHRA and CDR2 is YSYEKL in the germline V gene. CDR3 bases: TGCGCCAGCAGCCAGAAGCCCGGTGGTGGGCAGGGAAGTCAGCCCCAGCATTTT. Protein sequence: CASSQKPGGGQGSQPQHF.

J is TRBJ2-5 and V is TRBV19; the match to TRBD2 covers 10 bases. This CDR3 is built from 15 residues. With 2 bases clipped from V and 5 bases from J, the junction kept 5 bases outside the gene matches. Per germline, CDR1 LNHDA and CDR2 SQIVND (reference sequence). CDR3 sequence: CASSITAGGPETQYF. DNA for the CDR3: TGTGCCAGTAGTATAACAGCGGGAGGGCCGGAGACCCAGTACTTC.

This chain joins TRBV6-1 and TRBJ2-3; 7 nucleotides line up with TRBD1. CDR3 size: 15 residues. CDR1 is MNHNS, CDR2 SASEGT, per germline. V gave up 1 base and J gave up 5 bases; unmatched junction bases: 6. Here the CDR3 reads CASSEDRGFGDTQYF. The CDR3 coding sequence is TGTGCCAGCAGTGAAGACAGGGGATTTGGAGATACGCAGTATTTT.

The gene calls are TRBV12-3 or TRBV12-4 and TRBJ2-1; 8 bases map to TRBD1. The V and J ends lost 5 bases and 9 bases, in that order; junction bases with no gene match: 0. There are 11 residues in the CDR3. CDR3 nucleotide sequence: TGTGCCAGCAGTGACAGGGGTGAGCAGTTCTTC. This gives the protein CASSDRGEQFF.

The chain is built from TRBV4-1 and TRBJ2-3; the match to TRBD2 covers 10 bases. There are 16 residues in the CDR3. CDR1 MGHRA and CDR2 YSYEKL come from the germline V gene. V lost 1 base and J lost 6; bases outside the gene matches: 7. The CDR3 spells CASSQVVAGGADTQYF. DNA for the CDR3: TGCGCCAGCAGCCAAGTTGTAGCGGGAGGAGCCGATACGCAGTATTTT.

V and J are TRBV24-1 and TRBJ2-2; D remains ambiguous. V gave up 10 bases and J gave up 3 bases, with 5 bases separating them. In germline, CDR1 is KGHDR, CDR2 SFDVKD. There are 11 residues in the CDR3. CDR3 bases: TGTGCCACAACAGACACCGGGGAGCTGTTTTTT. Its protein is CATTDTGELFF.

The rearrangement links TRBV7-9 to TRBJ2-3; 8 bases align to TRBD1. V was clipped by 8 bases and J by 4 bases; unmatched bases: 5. Germline V gene data show CDR1 as SEHNR and CDR2 as FQNEAQ (reference sequence). This CDR3 has 13 amino acids. The CDR3 sequence is CASGTGDSDTQYF. The CDR3 nucleotides are TGTGCCAGCGGGACAGGCGATTCAGATACGCAGTATTTT.

The rearrangement joins TRBV11-2 to TRBJ2-3, with 9 bases lining up with TRBD2. Germline-derived CDR1 and CDR2 are SGHAT and FQNNGV. V trimming: 4 bases; J trimming: 12 bases; junction bases outside the gene matches: 11. The CDR3 covers 14 residues. CDR3 protein: CASSSRGIAGAQYF. The CDR3 coding sequence is TGTGCCAGCAGCTCAAGGGGAATAGCGGGAGCACAGTATTTT.

The chain links TRBV5-1 to TRBJ1-2; 7 bases agree with TRBD1. The germline CDR1 and CDR2 sequences are SGHRS and YFSETQ. Germline trimming cut 7 bases from V and 2 bases from J; bases unmatched to any gene: 14. CDR3 size: 16 residues. This CDR3 reads CASGSTGAHANYGYTF. CDR3 DNA sequence: TGCGCCAGCGGCAGTACAGGGGCGCATGCCAACTATGGCTACACCTTC.

The genes are TRBV6-7 and TRBJ2-2, with 7 bases identical to TRBD1. TRBV6-7 is labeled an ORF, and its function is uncertain. J lost 6 bases, V lost 10 bases, and 8 bases had no gene match. The CDR3 spans 13 residues. CDR3 protein: CANLTTGAGELFF. The CDR3 nucleotides are TGTGCCAACCTAACCACAGGGGCCGGGGAGCTGTTTTTT.

The gene calls are TRBV27 and TRBJ2-4; 8 bases agree with TRBD1. This CDR3 has 17 amino acids. From germline, CDR1 is MNHEY and CDR2 SMNVEV (reference sequence). Trimming took 4 bases from V and 6 from J; bases not matched to a gene: 14. This chain's CDR3 is CASSWFSEDRGRNIQYF. CDR3 coding DNA: TGTGCCAGCAGTTGGTTCTCCGAAGACAGGGGTAGAAACATTCAGTACTTC.

V gene TRBV7-6 combines with J gene TRBJ1-5, with D hard to call. Germline V lookup: CDR1 SGHVS, CDR2 FNYEAQ. The CDR3 is made up of 13 amino acids. V was clipped by 5 bases and J by 2 bases, with 7 bases between them. CDR3 residues: CASSTERNQPQHF. Here the CDR3 DNA reads TGTGCCAGCAGCACAGAGCGCAATCAGCCCCAGCATTTT.

The rearrangement joins TRBV24-1 to TRBJ2-1; 12 bases are shared with TRBD2. Germline V gene lookup returns CDR1 KGHDR and CDR2 SFDVKD. The V gene end was trimmed by 4 bases and the J gene end by 7 bases; junction bases not matched to a gene: 7. This CDR3 has 16 residues. CDR3 in amino acids: CATSDPTSGSLNEQFF. CDR3 coding DNA: TGTGCCACCAGTGACCCGACTAGCGGGAGTTTAAATGAGCAGTTCTTC.

V and J are TRBV30 and TRBJ2-5; possible D gene TRBD2, 6 bases. V lost 2 bases to trimming and J lost 1 base, with 14 bases between them. CDR1 is GTSNPN and CDR2 is SVGIG in the germline V gene (reference sequence). The CDR3 has 15 amino acids. The CDR3 DNA reads as TGTGCCTGGAGTAATCAGGCGGGGATCCAAGAGACCCAGTACTTC. Translation: CAWSNQAGIQETQYF.

This sequence joins TRBV2 and TRBJ2-1; 8 positions agree with TRBD2. Germline loops: CDR1 SNHLY, CDR2 FYNNEI. With 4 bases clipped from V and 15 bases from J, the junction kept 14 bases outside the gene matches. This CDR3 is built from 14 residues. CDR3 in DNA: TGTGCCAGCAGTGGACTGGAGATGGCGGGAGGTGGGTTCTTC. It specifies CASSGLEMAGGGFF. Full variable domain (remainder filled in from reference TRBV2 and TRBJ2-1): EPEVTQTPSHQVTQMGQEVILRCVPISNHLYFYWYRQILGQKVEFLVSFYNNEISEKSEIFDDQFSVERPDGSNFTLKIRSTKLEDSAMYFCASSGLEMAGGGFFGPGTRLTVL.

This rearrangement joins TRBV18 to TRBJ2-7; D is uncertain. Trimming took off 1 base at V and 0 bases at J, with 10 bases between the two ends. This CDR3 is built from 15 residues. The germline V gene has CDR1 KGHSH and CDR2 LQKENI. CDR3: CASSPRFESSYEQYF. As DNA, the CDR3 is TGTGCCAGCTCACCACGGTTCGAGAGCTCCTACGAGCAGTACTTC.

J is TRBJ1-2 and V is TRBV7-9; maybe TRBD1 (5 bases). Trimming cost V 0 bases and J 4 bases, with 6 bases left between them. Germline CDR1 reads SEHNR; CDR2 reads FQNEAQ (reference sequence). This CDR3 region has 13 residues. The CDR3 protein is CASSLADTYGYTF. In DNA, the CDR3 is TGTGCCAGCAGCTTAGCGGACACCTATGGCTACACCTTC. The full variable domain, in which reference TRBV7-9 and TRBJ1-2 provide the parts outside the CDR3, is DTGVSQNPRHKITKRGQNVTFRCDPISEHNRLYWYRQTLGQGPEFLTYFQNEAQLEKSRLLSDRFSAERPKGSFSTLEIQRTEQGDSAMYLCASSLADTYGYTFGSGTRLTVV.

This chain links TRBV6-5 with TRBJ2-7; 10 bases match TRBD2. Germline CDR1 reads MNHEY; CDR2 reads SVGAGI. After removal of 0 bases from V and 1 base from J, the junction contained 3 bases not matched to a gene. The CDR3 runs 16 residues. CDR3 region: CASSYSSSGSSYEQYF. CDR3 DNA: TGTGCCAGCAGTTACTCCTCTAGCGGGAGTTCCTACGAGCAGTACTTC.

The CDR3 here is CASRKTGGDTEAFF. CDR3 sequence (DNA): TGTGCCAGCAGAAAGACAGGGGGGGACACTGAAGCTTTCTTT. V is TRBV27 and J is TRBJ1-1, with TRBD1 matching 9 bases. The junction had 5 bases not matched to a gene; V was cut back by 6 bases and J by 3 bases. Germline V gives CDR1 MNHEY, CDR2 SMNVEV (reference sequence). The CDR3 spans 14 residues.

The chain has TRBV24-1 and TRBJ2-2, with 10 bases fitting TRBD2. CDR1 is KGHDR, CDR2 SFDVKD, per germline. V was pared by 6 bases and J by 1 base, with 4 bases of the junction left unmatched. The CDR3 consists of 16 residues. The CDR3 sequence: CATSSTSGVNTGELFF. CDR3 DNA: TGTGCCACCAGTTCAACTAGCGGGGTGAACACCGGGGAGCTGTTTTTT.

CDR3: CASNRAGRNEQFF. The CDR3 region has the DNA TGTGCCAGCAATCGGGCGGGAAGGAATGAGCAGTTCTTC. V gene TRBV7-9 combines with J gene TRBJ2-1; D possibly corresponds to TRBD2 (6 bases). This CDR3 contains 13 residues. V lost 7 bases to trimming and J lost 7 bases, with 14 bases between them. Germline assignment: CDR1 SEHNR and CDR2 FQNEAQ (reference sequence).

V is TRBV7-9 and J is TRBJ2-7; D possibly corresponds to TRBD1 (5 bases). This CDR3 contains 14 residues. Deletions cut 5 bases from V and 3 bases from J, with 14 bases between. The V gene's germline CDR1 is SEHNR and CDR2 FQNEAQ (reference sequence). Here the CDR3 reads CASSHDQGFYEQYF. For the CDR3, the DNA is TGTGCCAGCAGCCATGATCAGGGATTCTACGAGCAGTACTTC. Complete variable domain (other parts from reference TRBV7-9 and TRBJ2-7): DTGVSQNPRHKITKRGQNVTFRCDPISEHNRLYWYRQTLGQGPEFLTYFQNEAQLEKSRLLSDRFSAERPKGSFSTLEIQRTEQGDSAMYLCASSHDQGFYEQYFGPGTRLTVT.